This T cell receptor beta chain was obtained from a study of T cells in women clearing cervical HPV infection. Study-level findings and limits: Repertoire richness, not evenness, was significantly elevated in CIN3+ cases versus controls. It is unknown whether associations predate infection; no effector/memory or HPV-specific sorting.

As to this clone: Its specificity is unknown.

Repertoires were generated with immunoSEQ multiplex PCR, while TCRdb's copy carries only in-frame clones and drops some. In all, the sample yields roughly 25,000 clones. Source material: blood buffy coat. This receptor was obtained from a woman aged 18 to 75 with a cervical HPV16 infection that either progressed to CIN3+ or cleared (not recorded which).

The part of the CDR3 DNA that was read is TGTGCCAGTAGTGGACGGGGCGGGGGCCCTTCATTGGATACC. This sequence encodes CASSGRGGGPSLDT. The full CDR3 protein is CASSGRGGGPSLDTYTF. This chain joins TRBV19 and TRBJ1-2; D is perhaps TRBD1 (6 bases). From the germline J gene comes the end of the CDR3, since the read stops 3 residues before it. Per the germline V gene, CDR1 is LNHDA and CDR2 is SQIVND (reference sequence). The CDR3 has 17 residues.